The rows below give T cell receptor beta chains drawn from one sample of a study of immune evolution from preneoplasia to lung adenocarcinoma. Method: immunoSEQ multiplex PCR; TCRdb's copy keeps in-frame clones and lacks some. Among about 16,000 clones listed, 80% to 90% were seen once. The source material was FFPE invasive lung adenocarcinoma tissue. The receptors originated from a person between 70 and 80 years old with invasive lung adenocarcinoma. Each CDR3 is given with its conserved first and last residue. A D gene is named only where the DNA matches it firmly. Some rows have no size entry. The others give once, few or many, or a class for an expanded clone.

D gene	clone size	V gene	J gene	CDR3 DNA	CDR3 protein
TRBD1	.	TRBV4-1	TRBJ2-1	TGCGCCAGCAGCCAAGATTGGGACGGGACAGGGATACTTACCCAGTTCTTC	CASSQDWDGTGILTQFF
TRBD1	.	TRBV19	TRBJ2-1	TGTGCCAGTAGTATCGCGACAGGGGTGAATGAGCAGTTCTTC	CASSIATGVNEQFF
.	.	TRBV6-1	TRBJ1-4	TGTGCCAGCCGACAGGCAACTAATGAAAAACTGTTTTTT	CASRQATNEKLFF
.	.	TRBV6-1	TRBJ2-1	TGTGCCAGCAGTGCGCGACTAGTGGTCGATGAGCAGTTCTTC	CASSARLVVDEQFF
.	.	TRBV10-3	TRBJ2-5	TGTGCCATCAGTGAGTCGACAGGAGAGACCCAGTACTTC	CAISESTGETQYF
.	.	TRBV4-1	TRBJ1-4	TGCGCCAGCGGGGGGAGCCTATCTAGGGAAAAACTGTTTTTT	CASGGSLSREKLFF
.	.	TRBV5-6	TRBJ2-5	TGTGCCAGCAGCTTGGATCCGGCGCAAGAGACCCAGTACTTC	CASSLDPAQETQYF
.	.	TRBV6-5	TRBJ1-4	TGTGCCAGCAGTTACGCCCGAGGAACAACTAATGAAAAACTGTTTTTT	CASSYARGTTNEKLFF
TRBD1	.	TRBV28	TRBJ2-1	TGTGCCAGCAGCGCGGGCAGGGGGTTTTACAATGAGCAGTTCTTC	CASSAGRGFYNEQFF
.	.	TRBV19	TRBJ2-5	TGTGCCAGTAGTCCCTCACACCGAGGGGGGGTAGAGACCCAGTACTTC	CASSPSHRGGVETQYF
.	few	TRBV7-9	TRBJ1-4	TGTGCCAGCAGTAATCGGGGCTGGGGGGAAAAACTGTTTTTT	CASSNRGWGEKLFF
.	.	TRBV6-4	TRBJ2-2	TGTGCCAGCAGTGACTCGTGGTACACCGGGGAGCTGTTTTTT	CASSDSWYTGELFF
.	.	TRBV11-2	TRBJ2-6	TGTGCCAGCAGCTTTAGAGAATCTGGGGCCAACGTCCTGACTTTC	CASSFRESGANVLTF
.	.	TRBV6-5	TRBJ2-3	TGTGCCAGCAGTTACGGGGGCGCGGGCACAGATACGCAGTATTTT	CASSYGGAGTDTQYF
.	.	TRBV30	TRBJ1-1	TGTGCCTGGAGTGGGGACGCGAGAGGGAGATCCACTGAAGCTTTCTTT	CAWSGDARGRSTEAFF
TRBD2	.	TRBV29-1	TRBJ2-3	TGCAGCGTTATGGCGGGGGGTACCACAGATACGCAGTATTTT	CSVMAGGTTDTQYF
.	.	TRBV5-1	TRBJ1-2	TGCGCCAGCAGCGGCGAAAACTATGGCTACACCTTC	CASSGENYGYTF
.	.	TRBV28	TRBJ1-5	TGTGCCAGTAGTCTGGGGCAGGCTTTTCAGCCCCAGCATTTT	CASSLGQAFQPQHF
.	.	TRBV9	TRBJ2-3	TGTGCCAGCAGCGTAGATGGACTCGACACAGATACGCAGTATTTT	CASSVDGLDTDTQYF
.	.	TRBV25-1	TRBJ2-7	TGTGCCAGCAGGATGACAGGTTCCTACGAGCAGTACTTC	CASRMTGSYEQYF
TRBD1	.	TRBV19	TRBJ2-6	TGTGCCAGTAGTATAGGGACAGGAGGCTCTGGGGCCAACGTCCTGACTTTC	CASSIGTGGSGANVLTF
.	.	TRBV4-1	TRBJ2-6	TGTGCCAGCAGCCCCCGGGCAGCGAACGGGGCCAACGTCCTGACTTTC	CASSPRAANGANVLTF
.	.	TRBV28	TRBJ1-5	TGTGCCAGCAGTGGCAATCAGCCCCAGCATTTT	CASSGNQPQHF
TRBD1	.	TRBV27	TRBJ2-6	TGTGCCAGCAGTAGACAGGGGGCTGTTGGGGCCAACGTCCTGACTTTC	CASSRQGAVGANVLTF
TRBD2	.	TRBV10-3	TRBJ2-1	TGTGCCAACCGCCCTAGCGGCGACTACAATGAGCAGTTCTTC	CANRPSGDYNEQFF
.	.	TRBV21-1	TRBJ2-3	TGTGCCACTTACGGCGGACTTCTTCGGGATACGCAGTATTTT	CATYGGLLRDTQYF
.	.	TRBV14	TRBJ1-2	TGTGCCAGCAGCCCTATCACAGGGTTGGGTGGCTACACCTTC	CASSPITGLGGYTF
.	few	TRBV28	TRBJ2-7	TGTGCCAGCAGTTTCCACCTAGCGCGCCTATCCTACGAGCAGTACTTC	CASSFHLARLSYEQYF
.	.	TRBV30	TRBJ2-4	TGTGCCTGGAGTCATGGTACTCTAGCCAAAAACATTCAGTACTTC	CAWSHGTLAKNIQYF
.	.	TRBV9	TRBJ1-4	TGTGCCAGCAGCGTAGGGGCTGGGAATGAAAAACTGTTTTTT	CASSVGAGNEKLFF
.	.	TRBV2	TRBJ2-1	TGTGCCAGCGACCGGGAATCCTACAATGAGCAGTTCTTC	CASDRESYNEQFF
TRBD1	.	TRBV2	TRBJ2-7	TGTGCCAGCAGTGACCTGGGACAGGGGGACGAGCAGTACTTC	CASSDLGQGDEQYF
TRBD1	.	TRBV19	TRBJ2-2	TGTGCCAGTAGACTTTCCCGACAGGGCGGGGAGCTGTTTTTT	CASRLSRQGGELFF
.	.	TRBV29-1	TRBJ1-1	TGCAGCGTGGGGGGGGCAGAGAACACTGAAGCTTTCTTT	CSVGGAENTEAFF
TRBD2	.	TRBV10-1	TRBJ2-2	TGCGCCAGCGGTAGCGGGGTCGCGAACACCGGGGAGCTGTTTTTT	CASGSGVANTGELFF
.	.	TRBV6-1	TRBJ1-2	TGTGCCACCGGACAGACCATAGGATATGGCTACACCTTC	CATGQTIGYGYTF
TRBD2	few	TRBV11-1	TRBJ2-7	TGTGCCAGCTCACACGTGGCTAGCGGGGACTACGAGCAGTACTTC	CASSHVASGDYEQYF
.	few	TRBV9	TRBJ1-1	TGTGCCAGCAGCGTAGCTTCTATGAACACTGAAGCTTTCTTT	CASSVASMNTEAFF
.	.	TRBV9	TRBJ1-3	TGTGCCAGCAGCCCCAACCCGGACTCTGGAAACACCATATATTTT	CASSPNPDSGNTIYF
TRBD2	.	TRBV29-1	TRBJ2-3	TGCAGCGTTGAAGGGCTAGCGGGGGGGACAGATACGCAGTATTTT	CSVEGLAGGTDTQYF
TRBD1	.	TRBV15	TRBJ1-4	TGTGCCACCAGCAGAGATTTGGACAGGGAAGGGGAAAAACTGTTTTTT	CATSRDLDREGEKLFF
TRBD1	.	TRBV5-1	TRBJ2-7	TGCGCCAGCAGCTTGGGGTACCGGGGACAGGGCTACGAGCAGTACTTC	CASSLGYRGQGYEQYF
.	once	TRBV13	TRBJ2-5	TGTGCCAGCAGCACCTCGACAGGGAGGGAGGGAGAGACCCAGTACTTC	CASSTSTGREGETQYF
TRBD1	.	TRBV18	TRBJ2-1	TGTGCCAGCTCACCAAGACAGGGGTTAGCTCTGAATGAGCAGTTCTTC	CASSPRQGLALNEQFF
TRBD1	few	TRBV7-2	TRBJ1-1	TGTGCCAGCCGACCACGACAGGGGCCGAACACTGAAGCTTTCTTT	CASRPRQGPNTEAFF
.	.	TRBV2	TRBJ2-5	TGTGCCAGCGGAGGGTATGGACTCCAAGAGACCCAGTACTTC	CASGGYGLQETQYF
.	.	TRBV28	TRBJ2-6	TGTGCCAGCAGTTTATCTCGCGACCTCTCTGGGGCCAACGTCCTGACTTTC	CASSLSRDLSGANVLTF
.	.	TRBV28	TRBJ1-1	TGTGCCAGCAGTTTAAATACGGGAGGGACTGAAGCTTTCTTT	CASSLNTGGTEAFF
.	.	TRBV7-9	TRBJ2-1	TGTGCCAGCAGCTTAGTATTAGGAGATGAGCAGTTCTTC	CASSLVLGDEQFF
.	few	TRBV29-1	TRBJ2-3	TGCAGCGTTGAAGACGGCGTTCAGACGCAGTATTTT	CSVEDGVQTQYF
TRBD2	.	TRBV9	TRBJ2-5	TGTGCCAGCAGCGTAGGTGAGGCCGGGGGGGCGGAGACCCAGTACTTC	CASSVGEAGGAETQYF
TRBD1	.	TRBV7-9	TRBJ1-2	TGTGCCACCAGGGGGGGGGACTATGGCTACACCTTC	CATRGGDYGYTF
.	.	TRBV6-1	TRBJ1-3	TGTGCCAGCAGGGACGGAGGCTCTGGAAACACCATATATTTT	CASRDGGSGNTIYF
.	.	TRBV29-1	TRBJ2-3	TGCAGCGTTCTAGGGGCCGGCCCAGATACGCAGTATTTT	CSVLGAGPDTQYF
TRBD1	.	TRBV7-3	TRBJ2-3	TGTGCCAGCAGCAAGGGACAGGGGACCACAGATACGCAGTATTTT	CASSKGQGTTDTQYF
.	.	TRBV4-2	TRBJ1-2	TGTGCCAGCAGCCAAGGAAGACCCGACAAATATGGCTACACCTTC	CASSQGRPDKYGYTF
.	few	TRBV5-8	TRBJ2-6	TGTGCCAGCAGCTTGGAGACAGCTGGGGCCAACGTCCTGACTTTC	CASSLETAGANVLTF
TRBD1	.	TRBV6-5	TRBJ1-5	TGTGCCAGCAGTCCTTTCGGGACAGGGGATCAGCCCCAGCATTTT	CASSPFGTGDQPQHF
TRBD1	.	TRBV4-1	TRBJ1-2	TGCGCCAGCAGCCAAGATTGGGGAGGGGGCGGATATGGCTACACCTTC	CASSQDWGGGGYGYTF